This entry describes one TCR beta chain. Sequenced by immunoSEQ multiplex PCR; TCRdb stores in-frame clones only, minus some. The repertoire holds about 40,000 clones, with about 92% as singletons. The record originates from a study of T cell changes during pregnancy in multiple sclerosis. This CDR3 is built from 13 residues. V was pared by 3 bases and J by 6 bases, with 13 bases between. The germline V gene has CDR1 SGDLS and CDR2 YYNGEE. The TCR originated in a female donor with multiple sclerosis, enrolled in a pregnancy study. This sample comprised peripheral blood, obtained before pregnancy. J is TRBJ2-7 and V is TRBV9; D unresolved. CDR3 amino acids: CASSAHGPSEQYF. CDR3 nucleotide sequence: TGTGCCAGCAGCGCCCATGGGCCAAGCGAGCAGTACTTC.